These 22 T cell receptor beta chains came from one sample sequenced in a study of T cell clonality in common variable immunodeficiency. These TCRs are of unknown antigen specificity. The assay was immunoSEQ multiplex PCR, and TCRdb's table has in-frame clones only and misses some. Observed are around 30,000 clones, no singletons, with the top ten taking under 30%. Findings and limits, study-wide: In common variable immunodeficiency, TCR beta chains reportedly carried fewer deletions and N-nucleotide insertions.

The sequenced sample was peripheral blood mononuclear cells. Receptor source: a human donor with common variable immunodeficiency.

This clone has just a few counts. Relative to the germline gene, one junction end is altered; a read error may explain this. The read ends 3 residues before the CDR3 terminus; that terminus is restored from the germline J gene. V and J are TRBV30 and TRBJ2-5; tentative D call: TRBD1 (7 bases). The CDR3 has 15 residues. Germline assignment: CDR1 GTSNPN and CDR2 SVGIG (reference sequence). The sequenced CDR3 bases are TGTGCCGGGAGGCGCAGGGGGGCAGGTTTGGAGACC. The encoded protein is CAGRRRGAGLET. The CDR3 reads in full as CAGRRRGAGLETQYF.

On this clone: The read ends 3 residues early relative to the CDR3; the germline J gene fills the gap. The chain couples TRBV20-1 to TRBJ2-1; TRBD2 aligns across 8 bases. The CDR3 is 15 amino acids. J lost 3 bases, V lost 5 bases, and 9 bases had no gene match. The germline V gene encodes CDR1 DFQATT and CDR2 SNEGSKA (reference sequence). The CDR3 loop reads CSAVAGRAFYNEQFF. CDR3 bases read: TGCAGTGCTGTAGCGGGGAGGGCCTTCTACAATGAG.

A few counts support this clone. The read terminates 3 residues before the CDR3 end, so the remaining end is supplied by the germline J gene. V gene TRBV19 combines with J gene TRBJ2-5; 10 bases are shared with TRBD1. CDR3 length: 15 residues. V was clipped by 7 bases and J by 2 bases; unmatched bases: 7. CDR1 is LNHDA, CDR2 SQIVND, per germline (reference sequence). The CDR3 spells CASNKGQGEQETQYF. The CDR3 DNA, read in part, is TGTGCCAGTAATAAAGGACAGGGGGAACAAGAGACC.

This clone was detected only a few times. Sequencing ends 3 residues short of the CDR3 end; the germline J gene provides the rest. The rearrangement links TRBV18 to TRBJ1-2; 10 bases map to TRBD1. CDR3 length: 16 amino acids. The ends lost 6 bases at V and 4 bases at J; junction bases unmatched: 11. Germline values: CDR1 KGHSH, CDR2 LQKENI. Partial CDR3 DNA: TGTGCCAGCTCCCCGGGACAGGGGAGTTGGACCTATGGC. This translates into CASSPGQGSWTYG. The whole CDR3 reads CASSPGQGSWTYGYTF.

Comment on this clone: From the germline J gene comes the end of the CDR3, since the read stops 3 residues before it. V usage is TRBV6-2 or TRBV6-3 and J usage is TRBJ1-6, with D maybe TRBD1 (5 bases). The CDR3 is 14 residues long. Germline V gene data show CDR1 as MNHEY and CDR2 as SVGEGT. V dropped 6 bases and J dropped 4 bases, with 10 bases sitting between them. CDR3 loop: CASRRTYYNSPLHF. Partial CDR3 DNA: TGTGCCAGCAGGAGGACATATTATAATTCACCC.

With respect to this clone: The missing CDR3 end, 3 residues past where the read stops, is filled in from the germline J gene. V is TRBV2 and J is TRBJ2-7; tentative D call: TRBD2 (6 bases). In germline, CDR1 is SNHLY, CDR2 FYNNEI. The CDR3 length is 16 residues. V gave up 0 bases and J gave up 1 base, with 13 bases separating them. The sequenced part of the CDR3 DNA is TGTGCCAGCAGTGAAGCGGTCCTCGGGGGTTCCTACGAG. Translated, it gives CASSEAVLGGSYE. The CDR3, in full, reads CASSEAVLGGSYEQYF.

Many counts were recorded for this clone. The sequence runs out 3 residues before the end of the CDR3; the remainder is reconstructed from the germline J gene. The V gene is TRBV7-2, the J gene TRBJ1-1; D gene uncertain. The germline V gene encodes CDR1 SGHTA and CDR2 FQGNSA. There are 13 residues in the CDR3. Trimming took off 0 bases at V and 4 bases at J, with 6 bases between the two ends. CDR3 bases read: TGTGCCAGCAGCTTAGCGCGGGGCACTGAA. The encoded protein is CASSLARGTE. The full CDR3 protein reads CASSLARGTEAFF.

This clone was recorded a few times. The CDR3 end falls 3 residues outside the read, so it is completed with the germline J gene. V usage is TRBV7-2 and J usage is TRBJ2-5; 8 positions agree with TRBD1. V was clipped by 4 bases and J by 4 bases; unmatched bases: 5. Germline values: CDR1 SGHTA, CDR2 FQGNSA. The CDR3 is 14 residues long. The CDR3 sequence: CASSSGQGRETQYF. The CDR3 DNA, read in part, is TGTGCCAGCAGCTCCGGACAGGGAAGAGAGACC.

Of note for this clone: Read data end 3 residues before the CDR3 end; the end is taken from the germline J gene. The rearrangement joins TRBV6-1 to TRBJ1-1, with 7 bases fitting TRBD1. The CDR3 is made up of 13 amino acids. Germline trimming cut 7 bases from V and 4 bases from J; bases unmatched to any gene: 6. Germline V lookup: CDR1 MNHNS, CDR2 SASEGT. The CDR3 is CASTDDRATEAFF. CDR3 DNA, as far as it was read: TGTGCCAGCACTGACGACAGGGCCACTGAA.

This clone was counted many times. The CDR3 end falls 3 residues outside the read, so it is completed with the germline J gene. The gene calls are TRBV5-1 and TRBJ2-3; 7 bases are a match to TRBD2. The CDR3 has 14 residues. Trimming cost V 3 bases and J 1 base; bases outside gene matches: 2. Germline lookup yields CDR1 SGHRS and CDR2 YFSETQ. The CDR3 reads CASSSSGRTDTQYF. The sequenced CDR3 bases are TGCGCCAGCAGCTCTAGCGGCCGCACAGATACG.

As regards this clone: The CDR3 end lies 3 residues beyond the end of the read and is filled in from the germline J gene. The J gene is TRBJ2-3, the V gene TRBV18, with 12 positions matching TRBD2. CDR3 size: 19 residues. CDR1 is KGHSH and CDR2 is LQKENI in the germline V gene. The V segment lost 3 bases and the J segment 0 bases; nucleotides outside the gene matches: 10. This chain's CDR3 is CASSPIGLAGGPSTDTQYF. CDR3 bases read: TGTGCCAGCTCACCTATCGGGCTAGCGGGAGGGCCCAGCACAGATACG.

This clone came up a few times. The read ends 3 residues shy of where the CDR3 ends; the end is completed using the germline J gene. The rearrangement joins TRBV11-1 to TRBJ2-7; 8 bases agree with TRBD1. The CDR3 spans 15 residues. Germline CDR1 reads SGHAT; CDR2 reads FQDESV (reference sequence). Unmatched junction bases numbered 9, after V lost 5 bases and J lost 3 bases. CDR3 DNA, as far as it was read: TGTGCCAGCAGCCACGGACAGGGAGCTTTCTACGAG. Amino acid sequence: CASSHGQGAFYE. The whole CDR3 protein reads CASSHGQGAFYEQYF.

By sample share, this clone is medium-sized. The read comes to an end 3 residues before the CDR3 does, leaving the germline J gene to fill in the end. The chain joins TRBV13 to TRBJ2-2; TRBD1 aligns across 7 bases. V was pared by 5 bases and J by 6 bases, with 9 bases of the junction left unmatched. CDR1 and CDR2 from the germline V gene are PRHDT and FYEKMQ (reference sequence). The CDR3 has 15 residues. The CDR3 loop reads CASSQVLDRAGELFF. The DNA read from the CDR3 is TGTGCCAGCAGCCAAGTCCTTGACAGGGCCGGGGAG.

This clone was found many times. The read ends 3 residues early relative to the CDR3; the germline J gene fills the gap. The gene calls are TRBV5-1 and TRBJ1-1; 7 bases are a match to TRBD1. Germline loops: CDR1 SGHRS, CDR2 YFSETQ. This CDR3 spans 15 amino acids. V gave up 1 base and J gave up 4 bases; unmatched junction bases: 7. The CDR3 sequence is CASSLPGQVITEAFF. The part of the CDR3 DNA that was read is TGCGCCAGCAGCTTGCCAGGACAGGTTATCACTGAA.

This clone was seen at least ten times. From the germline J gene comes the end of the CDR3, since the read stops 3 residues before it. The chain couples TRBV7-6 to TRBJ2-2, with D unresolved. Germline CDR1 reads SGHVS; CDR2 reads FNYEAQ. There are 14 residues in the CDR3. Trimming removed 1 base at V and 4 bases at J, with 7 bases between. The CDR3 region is CASSLDPVTGELFF. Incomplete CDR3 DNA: TGTGCCAGCAGCTTAGATCCAGTCACCGGGGAG.

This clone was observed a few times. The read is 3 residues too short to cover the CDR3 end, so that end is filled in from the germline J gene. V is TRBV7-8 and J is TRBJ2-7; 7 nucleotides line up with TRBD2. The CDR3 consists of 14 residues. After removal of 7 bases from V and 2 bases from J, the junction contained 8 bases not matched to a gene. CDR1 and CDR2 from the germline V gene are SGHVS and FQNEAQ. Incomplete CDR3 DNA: TGTGCCAGCACCGACTATGGGGGGGCCTACGAG. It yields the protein CASTDYGGAYE. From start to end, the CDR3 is CASTDYGGAYEQYF.

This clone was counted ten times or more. This CDR3 reads CASQDQPGGTDTQYF. Incomplete CDR3 DNA: TGTGCCAGCCAAGACCAGCCGGGGGGCACAGATACG. V and J are TRBV2 and TRBJ2-3, with a possible D match to TRBD2 (6 bases). The CDR3 is cut off 3 residues early in the read; its end comes from the germline J gene. The CDR3 spans 15 residues. V was trimmed by 8 bases and J by 1 base, leaving 16 bases between them. The germline CDR1 and CDR2 sequences are SNHLY and FYNNEI.

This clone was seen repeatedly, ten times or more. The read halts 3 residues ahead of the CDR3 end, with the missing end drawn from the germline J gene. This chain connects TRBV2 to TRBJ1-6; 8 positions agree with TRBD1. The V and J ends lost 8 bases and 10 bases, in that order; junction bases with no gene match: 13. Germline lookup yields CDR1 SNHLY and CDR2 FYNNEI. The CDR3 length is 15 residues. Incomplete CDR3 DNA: TGTGCCAGCCTACCTATGACAGGGGCTAAATCACCC. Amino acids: CASLPMTGAKSP. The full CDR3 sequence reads CASLPMTGAKSPLHF. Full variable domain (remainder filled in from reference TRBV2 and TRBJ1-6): EPEVTQTPSHQVTQMGQEVILRCVPISNHLYFYWYRQILGQKVEFLVSFYNNEISEKSEIFDDQFSVERPDGSNFTLKIRSTKLEDSAMYFCASLPMTGAKSPLHFGNGTRLTVT.

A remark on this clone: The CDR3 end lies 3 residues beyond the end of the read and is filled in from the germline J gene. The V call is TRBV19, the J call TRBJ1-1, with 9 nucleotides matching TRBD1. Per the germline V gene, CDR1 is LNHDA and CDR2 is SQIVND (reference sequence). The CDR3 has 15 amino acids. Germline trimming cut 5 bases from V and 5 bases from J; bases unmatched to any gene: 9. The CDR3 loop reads CASSAPNRGRTEAFF. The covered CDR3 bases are TGTGCCAGTAGTGCGCCGAACAGGGGGCGAACTGAA.

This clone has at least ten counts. CDR3 protein: CASSFGQGEDGYTF. CDR3 bases read: TGCGCCAGCAGCTTCGGACAGGGGGAAGATGGC. The V call is TRBV5-1, the J call TRBJ1-2; the match to TRBD1 covers 10 bases. The DNA ends 3 residues before the CDR3 does, and the rest of the CDR3 is filled in from the germline J gene. Germline CDR1 SGHRS, CDR2 YFSETQ. Losses at the gene ends were 2 bases for V and 6 bases for J; bases not matched to a gene: 4. The CDR3 runs 14 residues.

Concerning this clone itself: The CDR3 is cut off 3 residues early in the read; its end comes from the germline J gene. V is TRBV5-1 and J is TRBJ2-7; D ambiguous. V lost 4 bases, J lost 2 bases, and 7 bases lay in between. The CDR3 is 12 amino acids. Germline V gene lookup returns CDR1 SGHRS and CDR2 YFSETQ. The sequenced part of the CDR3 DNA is TGCGCCAGCAGCCAGCGACCCTACGAG. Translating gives CASSQRPYE. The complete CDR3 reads CASSQRPYEQYF.

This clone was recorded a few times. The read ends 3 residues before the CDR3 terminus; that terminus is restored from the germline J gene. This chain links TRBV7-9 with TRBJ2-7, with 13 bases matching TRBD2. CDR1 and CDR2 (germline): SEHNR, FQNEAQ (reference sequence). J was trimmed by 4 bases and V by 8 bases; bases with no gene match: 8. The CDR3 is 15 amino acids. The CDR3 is CASGTGTSGIYEQYF. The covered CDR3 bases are TGTGCCAGCGGGACCGGGACTAGCGGGATTTACGAG.